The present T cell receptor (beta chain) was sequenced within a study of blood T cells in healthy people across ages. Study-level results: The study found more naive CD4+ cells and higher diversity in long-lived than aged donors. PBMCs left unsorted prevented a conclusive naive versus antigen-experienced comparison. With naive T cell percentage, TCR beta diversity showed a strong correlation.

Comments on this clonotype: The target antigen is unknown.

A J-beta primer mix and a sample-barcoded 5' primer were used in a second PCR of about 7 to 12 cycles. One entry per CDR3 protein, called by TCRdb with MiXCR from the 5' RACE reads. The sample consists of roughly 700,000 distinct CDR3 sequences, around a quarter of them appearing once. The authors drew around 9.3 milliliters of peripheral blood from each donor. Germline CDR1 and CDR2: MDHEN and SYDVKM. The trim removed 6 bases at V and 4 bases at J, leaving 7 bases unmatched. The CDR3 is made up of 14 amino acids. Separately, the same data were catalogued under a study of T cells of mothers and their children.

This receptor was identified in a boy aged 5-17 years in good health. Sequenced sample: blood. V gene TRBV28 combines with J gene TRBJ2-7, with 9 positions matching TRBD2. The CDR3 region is CASRGTSPQYEQYF. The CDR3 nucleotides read TGTGCCAGCAGGGGGACTAGCCCACAATACGAGCAGTACTTC.